Presented here are 31 T cell receptor beta chains from one specimen sequenced in a study of T cells expressing NK-cell markers. TCRdb re-called the 5' RACE reads; one entry per CDR3 protein, DNA not given. This listing includes 500,000 to 700,000 distinct CDR3 sequences. The specimen sequenced was blood T cells: a sorted CD56 or NKG2C T cell subset, CD4+ or CD8+ T cells, or bulk PBMC T cells (not recorded which). The receptors were gathered from a man aged 18 to 29 in good health.

CDR3: CASSQGEASGRRNTQYF. The V and J genes are TRBV4-2 and TRBJ2-3; the TRBD2 assignment by TCRdb is unverifiable without DNA. The CDR3 loop spans 17 amino acids. Germline CDR1 LGHNA, CDR2 YNFKEQ.

The chain links TRBV20-1 to TRBJ2-5; TCRdb calls TRBD2, which cannot be checked without DNA. Germline V gene sequence: CDR1 DFQATT, CDR2 SNEGSKA (reference sequence). The CDR3 runs to 16 residues. The CDR3 here is CSARVGSSGSGETQYF.

The chain is built from TRBV24-1 and TRBJ2-2; checking the TCRdb D call of TRBD1 is not possible without DNA. The germline V gene encodes CDR1 KGHDR and CDR2 SFDVKD. The CDR3 runs to 15 residues. The CDR3 spells CATSSTGLDTGELFF.

This chain links TRBV4-2 with TRBJ2-1; TCRdb reports TRBD2, a call that lacks DNA to check it against. The CDR3 runs to 16 residues. Germline V lookup: CDR1 LGHNA, CDR2 YNFKEQ. The chain's CDR3 is CASSQDLTSGYNEQFF.

J is TRBJ2-1 and V is TRBV6-1. This CDR3 spans 14 amino acids. Germline V CDR1 and CDR2: MNHNS, SASEGT. The CDR3 spells CASGRTASYNEQFF.

The CDR3 loop reads CASSSHTGSYGYTF. V usage is TRBV12-3 or TRBV12-4 and J usage is TRBJ1-2; no DNA is available, so the TRBD1 call from TCRdb remains unchecked. The CDR3 runs 14 residues.

J is TRBJ2-1 and V is TRBV7-9; TCRdb names TRBD1, which stays unverified in the absence of DNA. Germline V gene sequence: CDR1 SEHNR, CDR2 FQNEAQ (reference sequence). The CDR3 spans 13 residues. CDR3 sequence reads: CASTPGPRDEQFF.

The chain employs TRBV6-5 and TRBJ2-1; no DNA is available, so the TRBD2 call from TCRdb remains unchecked. Germline V gives CDR1 MNHEY, CDR2 SVGAGI. The CDR3 is made up of 15 amino acids. The chain's CDR3 is CASSSIAGIYNEQFF.

The chain employs TRBV12-3 or TRBV12-4 and TRBJ2-2; the TCRdb call, TRBD1, lacks DNA for checking. The CDR3 totals 14 residues. CDR3 residues: CASSRRGLPGELFF.

The gene calls are TRBV7-9 and TRBJ1-2. The CDR3 totals 13 residues. Germline assignment: CDR1 SEHNR and CDR2 FQNEAQ (reference sequence). CDR3 sequence: CASSLGLQDGYTF.

The chain carries TRBV6-1 and TRBJ2-1; TCRdb picks TRBD1, but there is no DNA to check that call. There are 14 residues in the CDR3. Germline loops: CDR1 MNHNS, CDR2 SASEGT. CDR3 amino acids: CASSGWTDHNEQFF.

The chain uses TRBV6-2 or TRBV6-3 and TRBJ2-1; the D call from TCRdb, TRBD1, cannot be confirmed without DNA. The CDR3 length is 13 residues. CDR1 is MNHEY, CDR2 SVGEGT, per germline. CDR3 amino acids: CASHRVDRNEQFF.

V and J are TRBV5-1 and TRBJ2-1; TCRdb's D gene call, TRBD1, goes unchecked for lack of DNA. The CDR3 is 16 residues long. Germline assignment: CDR1 SGHRS and CDR2 YFSETQ. Here the CDR3 reads CASSLGGRDSYNEQFF.

The rearrangement links TRBV18 to TRBJ1-5; TCRdb calls TRBD1, which cannot be checked without DNA. Germline V gene data show CDR1 as KGHSH and CDR2 as LQKENI. CDR3 length equals 14 residues. The CDR3 is CASSTRQDYQPQHF.

The chain employs TRBV14 and TRBJ1-5. CDR3 size: 13 residues. The germline CDR1 and CDR2 sequences are SGHDN and FVKESK. This CDR3 reads CASSPGRGGPQHF.

This chain links TRBV9 with TRBJ2-3. CDR1 is SGDLS, CDR2 YYNGEE, per germline. This CDR3 contains 13 residues. CDR3 amino acids: CASSVASRDTQYF.

The rearrangement uses TRBV27 and TRBJ2-7; the TCRdb call, TRBD1, lacks DNA for checking. The CDR3 is 18 residues long. Looked up from germline, CDR1 is MNHEY and CDR2 is SMNVEV (reference sequence). This CDR3 reads CASSAGTGVQRDPYEQYF.

The chain has TRBV20-1 and TRBJ1-6; no DNA is available, so the TRBD1 call from TCRdb remains unchecked. The CDR3 is 15 amino acids. The germline V gene has CDR1 DFQATT and CDR2 SNEGSKA (reference sequence). The CDR3 sequence is CSARDSGRGGTPLHF.

The chain combines TRBV10-3 with TRBJ2-3; TCRdb's D call, TRBD2, is unchecked because there is no DNA. This CDR3 is built from 12 residues. Germline-derived CDR1 and CDR2 are ENHRY and SYGVKD. The CDR3 region is CAISEEGDTQYF.

CDR3 in amino acids: CSVDLLQGVEGYTF. The chain combines TRBV29-1 with TRBJ1-2; without DNA, the TCRdb call of TRBD1 cannot be checked. Germline values: CDR1 SQVTM, CDR2 ANQGSEA. The CDR3 totals 14 residues. The entire variable domain, with the rest obtained from reference TRBV29-1 and TRBJ1-2, is as follows: SAVISQKPSRDICQRGTSLTIQCQVDSQVTMMFWYRQQPGQSLTLIATANQGSEATYESGFVIDKFPISRPNLTFSTLTVSNMSPEDSSIYLCSVDLLQGVEGYTFGSGTRLTVV.

The rearrangement uses TRBV29-1 and TRBJ2-7. In germline, CDR1 is SQVTM, CDR2 ANQGSEA. This CDR3 is 13 amino acids long. The CDR3 sequence: CSVVGGRSYEQYF.

The chain uses TRBV5-1 and TRBJ1-1; no DNA is available, so the TRBD1 call from TCRdb remains unchecked. The V gene's germline CDR1 is SGHRS and CDR2 YFSETQ. The CDR3 loop spans 17 amino acids. CDR3: CASSLVWDRDRNTEAFF.

The chain combines TRBV12-3 or TRBV12-4 with TRBJ1-1. The CDR3 spans 12 residues. The CDR3 reads CASLYDAGRAFF.

The chain joins TRBV28 to TRBJ1-1; TCRdb gives TRBD1 as the D gene, but with no DNA this cannot be confirmed. The CDR3 is made up of 14 amino acids. Germline CDR1 and CDR2: MDHEN and SYDVKM. The CDR3 spells CASSIPGMNTEAFF.

The chain has TRBV29-1 and TRBJ2-1; TCRdb gives TRBD2 as the D gene, but with no DNA this cannot be confirmed. Per the germline V gene, CDR1 is SQVTM and CDR2 is ANQGSEA. This CDR3 is 14 amino acids long. This chain's CDR3 is CSVEEREGYNEQFF.

The CDR3 region is CATSDFRTEQFF. V and J are TRBV24-1 and TRBJ2-1. The germline CDR1 and CDR2 sequences are KGHDR and SFDVKD. This CDR3 comprises 12 residues.

The CDR3 loop is CASTARQGRTEAFF. This sequence joins TRBV6-1 and TRBJ1-1; with no DNA, the TCRdb D assignment of TRBD1 cannot be verified. The CDR3 loop spans 14 amino acids. Germline assignment: CDR1 MNHNS and CDR2 SASEGT.

The chain is built from TRBV29-1 and TRBJ2-6; TCRdb's D call, TRBD1, is unchecked because there is no DNA. This CDR3 has 17 residues. The germline V gene encodes CDR1 SQVTM and CDR2 ANQGSEA. The CDR3 is CSVRDRGLPTGANVLTF. Drawing the rest from reference TRBV29-1 and TRBJ2-6, the complete variable domain is SAVISQKPSRDICQRGTSLTIQCQVDSQVTMMFWYRQQPGQSLTLIATANQGSEATYESGFVIDKFPISRPNLTFSTLTVSNMSPEDSSIYLCSVRDRGLPTGANVLTFGAGSRLTVL.

This CDR3 is CSGKPGTAYNEQFF. The rearrangement uses TRBV20-1 and TRBJ2-1; TCRdb outputs TRBD1, but without DNA this stays unchecked. The CDR3 totals 14 residues. Germline CDR1 reads DFQATT; CDR2 reads SNEGSKA (reference sequence).

CDR3 sequence: CAISGTGTQRNTGELFF. V is TRBV10-3 and J is TRBJ2-2; TCRdb names TRBD1, which stays unverified in the absence of DNA. The germline V gene encodes CDR1 ENHRY and CDR2 SYGVKD. The CDR3 spans 17 residues.

The V gene is TRBV5-1, the J gene TRBJ2-7; TCRdb indicates TRBD2, and absent DNA this call remains unverified. There are 17 residues in the CDR3. Germline CDR1 and CDR2: SGHRS and YFSETQ. The CDR3 is CASSLRSLSGSSYEQYF.